The rows below give T cell receptor beta chains drawn from one sample of a study of blood T cell repertoires in COVID-19. TCRdb keeps only in-frame clones here, not all; method: immunoSEQ multiplex PCR. This table has tens of thousands of clones, about four fifths appearing once. The sequenced material came from peripheral blood. These receptors were obtained from a human donor in a cohort sampled during active COVID-19. Both conserved end residues are part of each CDR3. Each record gives: clone size, CDR3 length, D gene, V gene, J gene, CDR3 DNA, CDR3 protein. A D gene is named only where the DNA matches it firmly. Only part of the rows carry a size: once, few, many, or a class if the clone is expanded.

-,11,-,TRBV11-2,TRBJ2-7,TGTGCCAGCAGCTTAGTGCAGGAGCAGTACTTC,CASSLVQEQYF
few,12,-,TRBV10-1,TRBJ2-7,TGCGCCAGCAGTGCGGGGGACTACGAGCAGTACTTC,CASSAGDYEQYF
-,16,TRBD1,TRBV6-1,TRBJ1-5,TGTGCCAGCAGTGAATACGGGGACAGGGGAAATCAGCCCCAGCATTTT,CASSEYGDRGNQPQHF
-,15,-,TRBV6-1,TRBJ1-1,TGTGCCAGCAGTGAATCGGACACTGTGTTCACTGAAGCTTTCTTT,CASSESDTVFTEAFF
-,15,-,TRBV11-2,TRBJ2-4,TGTGCCAGCAGCTTAATGTTGCAGGCCAAAAACATTCAGTACTTC,CASSLMLQAKNIQYF
-,15,-,TRBV19,TRBJ2-7,TGTGCCAGCAGTATGGGAGCCGGAGGCGTCAGCGAGCAGTACTTC,CASSMGAGGVSEQYF
once,17,TRBD1,TRBV18,TRBJ1-6,TGTGCCAGCTCACCACTCCCCAGGGGGCCTATGAGCTCACCCCTCCACTTT,CASSPLPRGPMSSPLHF
many,16,-,TRBV3-1/TRBV3-2,TRBJ1-3,TGTGCCAGCAGCCAAGACGCCACAGACTCTGGAAACACCATATATTTT,CASSQDATDSGNTIYF
once,12,-,TRBV6-6,TRBJ1-1,TGTGCCAGCAGTTACTCGAATAGTGGAGCTTTCTTT,CASSYSNSGAFF
few,15,-,TRBV4-1,TRBJ2-5,TGCGCCAGCAGCCAAGCGGGACTCCGTGGGGAGACCCAGTACTTC,CASSQAGLRGETQYF
-,18,-,TRBV3-1/TRBV3-2,TRBJ2-7,TGTGCCAGCAGCCCGAAATCTAGAGGGACACGCATCTGGGACGAGCAGTACTTC,CASSPKSRGTRIWDEQYF
-,16,TRBD2,TRBV7-3,TRBJ2-2,TGTGCCAGCAGCCTACGGGGGGGCCCGAACACCGGGGAGCTGTTTTTT,CASSLRGGPNTGELFF
-,13,-,TRBV30,TRBJ1-2,TGTGCCTGGAGTACCAGGTTGGGCTATGGCTACACCTTC,CAWSTRLGYGYTF
-,15,TRBD1,TRBV5-1,TRBJ2-1,TGCGCCAGCAGCTTGGCGGGACAGGGGGGGAATGAGCAGTTCTTC,CASSLAGQGGNEQFF
-,16,-,TRBV6-6,TRBJ2-2,TGTGCCAGCACCGTTCAGGGCACACCAATCCCCGGGGAGCTGTTTTTT,CASTVQGTPIPGELFF
-,14,-,TRBV7-9,TRBJ1-3,TGTGCCAGCAGCAGAGGGGGTTCTGGAAACACCATATATTTT,CASSRGGSGNTIYF
-,15,TRBD2,TRBV5-1,TRBJ2-1,TGCGCCAGCAGCTTGGTCGGCGGGGGACGAGGTGAGCAGTTCTTC,CASSLVGGGRGEQFF
-,14,-,TRBV29-1,TRBJ1-2,TGCAGCGTTGGGGTCTCGGGGGATTGGTGGGGCTACACCTTC,CSVGVSGDWWGYTF
once,15,-,TRBV21-1,TRBJ2-1,TGTGCCAGCAGGGACGACAGGGTTTTCTACAATGAGCAGTTCTTC,CASRDDRVFYNEQFF
-,14,TRBD2,TRBV6-5,TRBJ2-7,TGTGCCAGCAGGGAGCCCGGGGGGGACTACGAGCAGTACTTC,CASREPGGDYEQYF
-,15,TRBD1,TRBV15,TRBJ1-5,TGTGCCACCAGCGAAGGGACAGGGCTTCGGCAGCCCCAGCATTTT,CATSEGTGLRQPQHF
once,13,TRBD2,TRBV28,TRBJ2-5,TGTGCCAGCAGTTTGGGCGGGGGAGAGACCCAGTACTTC,CASSLGGGETQYF
-,16,-,TRBV3-1/TRBV3-2,TRBJ2-1,TGTGCCAGCAGCCTCGGACAGAGCGGCTCCTACAATGAGCAGTTCTTC,CASSLGQSGSYNEQFF
-,13,-,TRBV5-1,TRBJ2-7,TGCGCCAGCAGGGGCAGTCAGGCCCACGAGCAGTACTTC,CASRGSQAHEQYF
-,14,TRBD1,TRBV5-4,TRBJ2-1,TGTGCCAGCAGCGTGAGGGACAGCCACAATGAGCAGTTCTTC,CASSVRDSHNEQFF
once,15,TRBD1,TRBV19,TRBJ1-5,TGTGCCAGTAGTATGGACAGGGGGATGAATCAGCCCCAGCATTTT,CASSMDRGMNQPQHF
-,15,TRBD1,TRBV19,TRBJ1-2,TGTGCCAGTAGTATATGGGGACAGGAGGAGGATGGCTACACCTTC,CASSIWGQEEDGYTF
-,16,-,TRBV9,TRBJ1-2,TGTGCCAGCAGCGTAGAGCCCCACAGGAGTAACTATGGCTACACCTTC,CASSVEPHRSNYGYTF
-,15,-,TRBV28,TRBJ2-2,TGTGCCAGCAGCTCCGGGGGAGCGAACACCGGGGAGCTGTTTTTT,CASSSGGANTGELFF
-,15,-,TRBV28,TRBJ1-5,TGTGCCAGCCTCACTTTGTCAGGGCAAAATCAGCCCCAGCATTTT,CASLTLSGQNQPQHF
-,11,-,TRBV30,TRBJ1-2,TGTGCCTGGAGCTGGAGTTATGGCTACACCTTC,CAWSWSYGYTF
-,14,TRBD1,TRBV10-3,TRBJ2-7,TGTGCCATCACCTCGACAGGGGGGGTGGACGAGCAGTACTTC,CAITSTGGVDEQYF
-,14,-,TRBV2,TRBJ1-5,TGTGCCAGCAGCCCCGGGACACACAATCAGCCCCAGCATTTT,CASSPGTHNQPQHF
once,12,-,TRBV7-2,TRBJ2-5,TGTGCCAGTACCGAGGGGGTGGAGACCCAGTACTTC,CASTEGVETQYF
-,14,TRBD1,TRBV6-5,TRBJ2-7,TGTGCCAGCAGCTCCGGGACAGGAGCCCGCGAGCAGTACTTC,CASSSGTGAREQYF
-,19,-,TRBV6-2/TRBV6-3,TRBJ2-1,TGTGCCAGCAGTTACGGAGCGGCAAGGCTTCCGGGGGCCTACAATGAGCAGTTCTTC,CASSYGAARLPGAYNEQFF
-,16,TRBD1,TRBV28,TRBJ1-6,TGTGCCAGCTCCCGGGCCGGGACAGGGTTCCCCACACCCCTCCACTTT,CASSRAGTGFPTPLHF
-,16,TRBD1,TRBV4-1,TRBJ2-1,TGCGCCAGCAGCCAGGCAACAGGGGGTTCCTACAATGAGCAGTTCTTC,CASSQATGGSYNEQFF
-,13,-,TRBV11-3,TRBJ2-7,TGTGCCAGCAGCTTATCTAATGGCTACGAGCAGTACTTC,CASSLSNGYEQYF
-,16,TRBD2,TRBV6-2/TRBV6-3,TRBJ2-1,TGTGCCAGCAGTTACCCCAGCGGGGGAGTATACAATGAGCAGTTCTTC,CASSYPSGGVYNEQFF
-,15,-,TRBV2,TRBJ1-2,TGTGCCAGCACCCAAAGCGTGGTCAGTTACTCTGGCTACACCTTC,CASTQSVVSYSGYTF
-,17,TRBD1,TRBV5-1,TRBJ2-3,TGCGCCAGCAGCTTACAAACGACAGGGACCAGCACAGATACGCAGTATTTT,CASSLQTTGTSTDTQYF
-,14,TRBD1,TRBV19,TRBJ1-1,TGTGCCAGTAGTATGGTCAGGGGGCAGACTGAAGCTTTCTTT,CASSMVRGQTEAFF
-,13,TRBD1,TRBV5-1,TRBJ2-7,TGCGCCAGCAGCCCGGGACAGTCCTACGAGCAGTACTTC,CASSPGQSYEQYF
-,14,-,TRBV12-1,TRBJ2-5,TGTGCCAGCAGCTTGGAAGAAGGGAGAGAGACCCAGTACTTC,CASSLEEGRETQYF
-,12,-,TRBV24-1,TRBJ1-5,TGTGCCACCCGGGGGGGGGAGCAGCCCCAGCATTTT,CATRGGEQPQHF
once,15,TRBD2,TRBV5-1,TRBJ2-1,TGCGCCAGCAGCCTAAGACTAGCGGGGGGGCACGAGCAGTTCTTC,CASSLRLAGGHEQFF
-,13,-,TRBV10-3,TRBJ2-7,TGTGCCATCAGGGGGGACAAACTTACCGAGCAGTACTTC,CAIRGDKLTEQYF
-,13,-,TRBV6-4,TRBJ1-1,TGTGCCAGCAGCGCCACACAGAACACTGAAGCTTTCTTT,CASSATQNTEAFF
-,15,-,TRBV10-2,TRBJ2-7,TGCGCCAGCAGTGATTCCCACAGGAACTCCTACGAGCAGTACTTC,CASSDSHRNSYEQYF